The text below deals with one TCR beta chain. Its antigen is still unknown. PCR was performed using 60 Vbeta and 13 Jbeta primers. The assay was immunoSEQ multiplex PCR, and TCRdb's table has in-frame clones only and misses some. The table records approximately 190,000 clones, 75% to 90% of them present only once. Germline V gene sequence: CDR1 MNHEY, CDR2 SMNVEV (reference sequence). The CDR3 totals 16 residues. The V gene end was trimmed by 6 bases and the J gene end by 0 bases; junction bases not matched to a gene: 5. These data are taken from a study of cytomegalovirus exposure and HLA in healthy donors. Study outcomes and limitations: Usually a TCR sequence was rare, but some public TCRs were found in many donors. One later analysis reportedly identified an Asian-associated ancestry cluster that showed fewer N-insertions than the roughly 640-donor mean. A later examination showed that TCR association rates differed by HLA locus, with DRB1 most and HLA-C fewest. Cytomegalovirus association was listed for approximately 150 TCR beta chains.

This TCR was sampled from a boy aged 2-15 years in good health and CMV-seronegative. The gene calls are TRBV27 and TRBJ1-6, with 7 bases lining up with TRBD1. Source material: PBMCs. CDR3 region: CASSQYRGSYNSPLHF. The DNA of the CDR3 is TGTGCCAGCAGCCAGTACAGGGGCTCCTATAATTCACCCCTCCACTTT.